Listed below are T cell receptor beta chains from one sample, sequenced in a study of T cells after yellow fever vaccination. TCRdb fed the 5' RACE reads into MiXCR, producing one record per CDR3 protein. The table includes 300,000 or so distinct CDR3 sequences, around 4.1% detected once. The sample consisted of PBMCs, taken 5 days after the yellow fever booster vaccination. These receptors came from a man younger than 30 who received the YFV17D yellow fever vaccine. The CDR3 runs from the conserved cysteine through the conserved F or W. Clone size, where shown, is once, few, many, or a class for clones that have expanded.

v_gene,abundance,len,j_gene,CDR3aa
TRBV24-1,.,15,TRBJ2-2,CATSDLQGRTGELFF
TRBV28,.,14,TRBJ2-3,CASSSGTVEDTQYF
TRBV2,few,15,TRBJ1-4,CASRRMTGINEKLFF
TRBV19,few,15,TRBJ1-4,CASSIRDSNNEKLFF
TRBV3-1,.,15,TRBJ1-1,CASSQFFTADTEAFF
TRBV2,few,14,TRBJ2-5,CASIPFQGRETQYF
TRBV30,few,13,TRBJ2-7,CAWSGDREWLQYF
TRBV20-1,.,14,TRBJ2-7,CSARDPELTYEQYF
TRBV20-1,few,16,TRBJ2-3,CSATPSGTDRTDTQYF
TRBV9,.,13,TRBJ2-5,CASSADYQETQYF
TRBV5-1,.,15,TRBJ2-1,CASSLASRAYNEQFF
TRBV5-4,many,12,TRBJ1-6,CASSLDNSPLHF
TRBV7-2,many,12,TRBJ2-1,CASSLFNNEQFF
TRBV28,.,11,TRBJ1-4,CASSLSRELFF
TRBV7-3,many,18,TRBJ2-3,CASSLTKAGTSGADTQYF
TRBV7-7,many,15,TRBJ2-1,CASSSWGTGGDEQFF
TRBV12-3/TRBV12-4,many,15,TRBJ2-7,CASSSHRDRGREQYF
TRBV5-1,.,15,TRBJ2-1,CASSSRGGTRNEQFF
TRBV5-6,few,14,TRBJ2-5,CASSLWTGLETQYF
TRBV18,.,15,TRBJ1-2,CASSPPGPTHYGYTF
TRBV5-1,few,12,TRBJ2-1,CASSLAHNEQFF
TRBV4-2,few,15,TRBJ1-6,CASSQEQGAYSPLHF
TRBV7-2,few,15,TRBJ2-3,CASSYTRGGPDTQYF
TRBV29-1,many,15,TRBJ1-2,CSVDGGTADDYGYTF
TRBV5-1,.,14,TRBJ1-3,CASSLGLPGNTIYF
TRBV5-8,.,17,TRBJ2-3,CASSPRRGGSSTDTQYF
TRBV12-3/TRBV12-4,many,15,TRBJ2-3,CASSFTGGAPDTQYF
TRBV5-6,few,12,TRBJ1-2,CASSQGIYGYTF
TRBV15,.,14,TRBJ2-5,CATSRDRGVETQYF
TRBV6-4,.,15,TRBJ2-3,CASSDTGGAVDTQYF
TRBV5-8,.,14,TRBJ1-3,CASSFEFPGNTIYF
TRBV6-5,few,15,TRBJ1-2,CASSYRGTGTYGYTF
TRBV15,.,16,TRBJ1-5,CATSRGSDYSNQPQHF
TRBV2,.,15,TRBJ2-1,CASSELAATYNEQFF
TRBV4-3,.,16,TRBJ2-3,CASSQDGDVGTDTQYF
TRBV6-1,.,14,TRBJ2-3,CASRPGLGTDTQYF
TRBV9,many,21,TRBJ2-2,CASSATLLAGDLVANTGELFF
TRBV20-1,many,12,TRBJ2-1,CSALGHGNEQFF
TRBV6-5,many,13,TRBJ2-7,CASSYRLAYEQYF
TRBV28,.,14,TRBJ2-4,CASHTIRGRNIQYF
TRBV12-3/TRBV12-4,.,15,TRBJ1-1,CASSSREQGNTEAFF
TRBV7-9,many,14,TRBJ1-1,CASSIGQGASEAFF
TRBV19,.,12,TRBJ2-1,CASSIPLGEQFF
TRBV12-3/TRBV12-4,.,14,TRBJ1-3,CASSSAGGGNTIYF
TRBV4-3,.,15,TRBJ1-6,CASSQDIAYNSPLHF